The 4 T cell receptor beta chains reported below all come from one sample, sequenced in a study of T-cell reconstitution after alpha-beta-depleted transplantation in children. This sample's TCRbeta library carried unique molecular identifier barcodes. TCRdb passed the PCR reads through MiXCR, listing each CDR3 protein once. Of 610,000 or so distinct CDR3 sequences in the sample, 20% to 30% are singletons; the top ten hold about a third. Sequences were derived from PBMCs, sampled before TCRalphabeta/CD19-depleted stem cell transplant. The receptors stem from a boy under three years old with Wiskott-Aldrich syndrome, due to receive a stem cell transplant.

This clonotype has only one observation. This chain links TRBV3-1 with TRBJ2-5; TRBD2 is a possible D gene (5 bases). Germline V gene lookup returns CDR1 LGHDT and CDR2 YNNKEL (reference sequence). V was clipped by 4 bases and J by 4 bases, with 7 bases between them. The CDR3 length is 12 residues. The DNA of the CDR3 is TGTGCCAGCAGCCCCGCGGGAGAGACCCAGTACTTC. This codes for CASSPAGETQYF.

This clonotype was counted a few times. V usage is TRBV7-2 and J usage is TRBJ2-2; D is ambiguous. The V gene lost 5 bases and the J gene lost 7 bases, with 11 bases spanning the gap. The CDR3 length is 13 residues. The germline V gene has CDR1 SGHTA and CDR2 FQGNSA. The CDR3 loop is CASSPLVGGELFF. The CDR3 bases are TGTGCCAGCAGCCCCCTTGTGGGCGGGGAGCTGTTTTTT. Full variable domain (missing parts from reference TRBV7-2 and TRBJ2-2): GAGVSQSPSNKVTEKGKDVELRCDPISGHTALYWYRQSLGQGLEFLIYFQGNSAPDKSGLPSDRFSAERTGGSVSTLTIQRTQQEDSAVYLCASSPLVGGELFFGEGSRLTVL.

This clonotype was recorded a few times. The chain joins TRBV29-1 to TRBJ1-1, with unresolved D. The CDR3 is made up of 11 amino acids. V was shortened by 4 bases and J by 3 bases, with 6 bases between the two germline ends. Germline lookup yields CDR1 SQVTM and CDR2 ANQGSEA. The chain's CDR3 is CSVVSYTEAFF. In nucleotides, the CDR3 is TGCAGCGTTGTCTCTTACACTGAAGCTTTCTTT.

This sequence joins TRBV20-1 and TRBJ2-1; 8 bases are a match to TRBD2. Germline V CDR1 and CDR2: DFQATT, SNEGSKA (reference sequence). The V segment lost 5 bases and the J segment 4 bases; nucleotides outside the gene matches: 7. The CDR3 sequence is 14 residues long. The CDR3 loop reads CSARREGLYNEQFF. CDR3 sequence (DNA): TGCAGTGCTCGACGGGAGGGTTTGTACAATGAGCAGTTCTTC.